This is a list of T cell receptor beta chains from one sample in a study of T cell responses to AZD1222 COVID-19 vaccine. Method: immunoSEQ multiplex PCR; TCRdb's copy keeps in-frame clones and lacks some. The table records 80,000 or so clones, around 85% of them present only once. The sequenced sample was peripheral blood, obtained 28 days after the second AZD1222 dose. All receptors derive from an adult who received the AZD1222 COVID-19 vaccine. Each CDR3 is given with its conserved first and last residue. The D gene is left open where the match is weak. The size of a clone is reported for some rows only, either as once, few or many, or as a class for expanded clones.

large	.	TRBV9	TRBJ2-3	CASSPTLDTQYF	TGTGCCAGCAGCCCCACTTTGGATACGCAGTATTTT
few	.	TRBV28	TRBJ1-1	CASIGNTEAFF	TGTGCCAGCATAGGAAACACTGAAGCTTTCTTT
.	.	TRBV29-1	TRBJ2-1	CSVERGGLYNEQFF	TGCAGCGTTGAAAGGGGGGGCCTCTACAATGAGCAGTTCTTC
.	TRBD1	TRBV5-5	TRBJ1-2	CASSGQVPYGYTF	TGTGCCAGCAGCGGACAGGTTCCCTATGGCTACACCTTC
.	.	TRBV28	TRBJ1-2	CASSLPRGTDYGYTF	TGTGCCAGCAGTTTGCCCAGAGGGACGGACTATGGCTACACCTTC
.	TRBD1	TRBV6-5	TRBJ1-6	CASRRKTGGFSPLHF	TGTGCCAGCAGGAGAAAGACAGGGGGCTTTTCACCCCTCCACTTT
.	.	TRBV5-8	TRBJ2-1	CASSLEWGFF	TGTGCCAGCAGCCTTGAATGGGGGTTCTTC
.	.	TRBV28	TRBJ1-5	CASSPDRSDEYSNQPQHF	TGTGCCAGCAGCCCTGATAGGTCAGACGAGTATAGCAATCAGCCCCAGCATTTT
.	.	TRBV28	TRBJ2-7	CASSFRLGGFYEQYF	TGTGCCAGCAGTTTCCGGCTCGGAGGGTTCTACGAGCAGTACTTC
.	TRBD2	TRBV11-2	TRBJ2-5	CASSLSPGGQETQYF	TGTGCCAGCAGCTTATCACCGGGGGGGCAAGAGACCCAGTACTTC
once	TRBD1	TRBV5-6	TRBJ1-2	CASSLVQGGNYGYTF	TGTGCCAGCAGCTTGGTCCAGGGGGGTAACTATGGCTACACCTTC
once	TRBD2	TRBV2	TRBJ2-5	CASSDPTSGGEGSETQYF	TGTGCCAGCAGTGATCCGACTAGCGGGGGAGAGGGAAGTGAGACCCAGTACTTC
few	.	TRBV19	TRBJ1-5	CASTGQYSNQPQHF	TGTGCCAGTACCGGACAGTATAGCAATCAGCCCCAGCATTTT
.	.	TRBV21-1	TRBJ1-4	CASSKGNPGGSGEKLFF	TGTGCCAGCAGCAAAGGGAACCCAGGGGGAAGTGGTGAAAAACTGTTTTTT
.	.	TRBV4-1	TRBJ1-5	CASSQVFGQPQHF	TGCGCCAGCAGCCAAGTATTCGGTCAGCCCCAGCATTTT
.	.	TRBV19	TRBJ1-1	CASRGNLTVNTEAFF	TGTGCCAGTAGAGGGAACCTGACAGTGAACACTGAAGCTTTCTTT
few	.	TRBV7-9	TRBJ1-5	CASSKTVNQPQHF	TGTGCCAGCAGCAAGACAGTAAACCAGCCCCAGCATTTT
.	.	TRBV18	TRBJ1-1	CASSPPSGANTEAFF	TGTGCCAGCTCACCACCTTCCGGGGCGAACACTGAAGCTTTCTTT
.	.	TRBV20-1	TRBJ2-7	CSARSSYEQYF	TGCAGTGCTAGGTCTTCCTACGAGCAGTACTTC
.	.	TRBV2	TRBJ2-1	CASSEIPSGAPKFF	TGTGCCAGCAGTGAAATCCCTTCGGGAGCCCCTAAGTTCTTC
.	TRBD1	TRBV5-1	TRBJ1-5	CASSPGTGGYGSQPQHF	TGCGCCAGCAGCCCCGGGACAGGGGGCTATGGGAGTCAGCCCCAGCATTTT
.	TRBD2	TRBV7-7	TRBJ2-5	CASSLGGGQETQYF	TGTGCTAGCAGCTTAGGCGGGGGCCAAGAGACCCAGTACTTC
.	.	TRBV6-6	TRBJ2-7	CASSKESYEQYF	TGTGCCAGCAGTAAGGAGTCCTACGAGCAGTACTTC
.	.	TRBV28	TRBJ2-3	CASRGIADTQYF	TGTGCCAGCAGGGGAATTGCAGATACGCAGTATTTT
.	.	TRBV21-1	TRBJ2-4	CASSKADRGKRRAKNIQYF	TGTGCCAGCAGCAAAGCGGACAGGGGGAAGAGGAGGGCCAAAAACATTCAGTACTTC
.	TRBD1	TRBV9	TRBJ1-2	CASSVSRGQGLGYTF	TGTGCCAGCAGCGTATCTAGGGGACAGGGGCTTGGCTACACCTTC
.	.	TRBV5-1	TRBJ2-2	CASSLVQGDTGELFF	TGCGCCAGCAGCTTAGTACAGGGAGACACCGGGGAGCTGTTTTTT
.	.	TRBV29-1	TRBJ1-1	CSVVYTGTSNTEAFF	TGCAGCGTGGTATACACCGGGACATCGAACACTGAAGCTTTCTTT
.	.	TRBV7-6	TRBJ1-3	CASSLGPGNTIYF	TGTGCCAGCAGCTTAGGACCGGGAAACACCATATATTTT
.	.	TRBV4-1	TRBJ2-1	CASSQDRLAGRSSNEQFF	TGCGCCAGCAGCCAAGATAGGCTCGCAGGTCGATCGAGCAATGAGCAGTTCTTC
.	.	TRBV28	TRBJ1-3	CASNSVVGVRGNTIYF	TGTGCCAGCAACTCGGTTGTAGGGGTGAGGGGAAACACCATATATTTT
.	TRBD2	TRBV13	TRBJ2-7	CASSLFGGGPYEQYF	TGTGCCAGCAGCTTATTTGGCGGGGGGCCCTACGAGCAGTACTTC
.	TRBD1	TRBV6-5	TRBJ2-7	CASSYLDRSSYEQYF	TGTGCCAGCAGTTACTTGGACAGGAGCTCCTACGAGCAGTACTTC